A selection of T cell receptor beta chains follows, all from one sample in a study of memory CD4+ T cells and cytomegalovirus serostatus. Assay used: immunoSEQ multiplex PCR; TCRdb lists only in-frame clones, some missing. This sample has some 46,000 clones, with about four fifths found just once. Sequencing was performed on memory CD4+ T cells from blood. These receptors were obtained from an adult in good health and CMV-seronegative. Both conserved end residues are part of each CDR3. A D gene is named only where the DNA matches it firmly. Size tells how often a clone was seen (once, few, many) or the class of an expanded clone, and some rows leave it out.

d_call clone_size j_call v_call cdr3_aa cdr3_nt
- - TRBJ1-3 TRBV30 CAWRIGDSGNTIYF TGTGCCTGGAGGATCGGAGACTCTGGAAACACCATATATTTT
- - TRBJ1-2 TRBV5-6 CASSIYRVGTYGYTF TGTGCCAGCAGCATCTACAGGGTTGGCACCTATGGCTACACCTTC
- - TRBJ1-1 TRBV11-1 CASSLEGEAFF TGTGCCAGCAGCTTAGAGGGTGAAGCTTTCTTT
- - TRBJ2-1 TRBV10-3 CAINLQGENEQFF TGTGCCATCAATCTGCAGGGTGAAAATGAGCAGTTCTTC
- - TRBJ1-1 TRBV5-1 CASSAEGRTEAFF TGCGCCAGCAGCGCCGAGGGGAGGACTGAAGCTTTCTTT
- - TRBJ2-1 TRBV6-5 CASSYLRGSEQFF TGTGCCAGCAGTTACCTGAGAGGCAGTGAGCAGTTCTTC
- - TRBJ1-1 TRBV5-6 CASSLAGASEAFF TGTGCCAGCAGCTTGGCGGGGGCCTCTGAAGCTTTCTTT
- - TRBJ2-7 TRBV19 CASSNTGTGVVEQYF TGTGCCAGTAGTAACACCGGGACGGGGGTGGTCGAGCAGTACTTC
- - TRBJ1-2 TRBV9 CASSVGRKNYGYTF TGTGCCAGCAGCGTAGGGCGAAAAAACTATGGCTACACCTTC
- - TRBJ1-5 TRBV9 CASSAGPLPNQPQHF TGTGCCAGCAGCGCCGGGCCCCTACCGAATCAGCCCCAGCATTTT
- - TRBJ1-2 TRBV18 CASSPPILMYGYTF TGTGCCAGCTCACCACCAATTTTGATGTATGGCTACACCTTC
TRBD2 - TRBJ2-1 TRBV27 CASSFRVTGGINEQFF TGTGCCAGCAGTTTTAGAGTGACGGGAGGTATTAATGAGCAGTTCTTC
- few TRBJ2-1 TRBV20-1 CSAPSYNEQFF TGCAGTGCGCCCAGCTACAATGAGCAGTTCTTC
- medium-sized TRBJ1-4 TRBV7-9 CASSLLLRGNEKLFF TGTGCCAGCAGCTTATTACTCCGCGGGAATGAAAAACTGTTTTTT
TRBD2 - TRBJ2-5 TRBV7-2 CASSSGLATRETQYF TGTGCCAGCAGCTCGGGACTAGCAACTAGGGAGACCCAGTACTTC
- - TRBJ2-3 TRBV19 CASSFLGGTDTQYF TGTGCCAGTAGTTTCCTAGGGGGCACAGATACGCAGTATTTT
- - TRBJ2-7 TRBV7-9 CASSTRESSYEQYF TGTGCCAGCAGCACCCGGGAGAGCTCCTACGAGCAGTACTTC
TRBD1 - TRBJ2-7 TRBV30 CAWTGGISYEQYF TGTGCCTGGACAGGGGGTATTTCCTACGAGCAGTACTTC
- - TRBJ1-2 TRBV28 CASRIDQSNYGYTF TGTGCCAGCAGAATAGACCAGAGTAACTATGGCTACACCTTC
TRBD1 few TRBJ1-2 TRBV7-9 CASSPMSRDRLYGYTF TGTGCCAGCAGCCCGATGAGTCGGGACAGATTATATGGCTACACCTTC
- - TRBJ2-5 TRBV5-4 CASSGDWKQETQYF TGTGCCAGCAGCGGCGACTGGAAACAAGAGACCCAGTACTTC
- - TRBJ1-1 TRBV6-6 CASTETLLSEAFF TGTGCCAGCACTGAGACGCTACTCTCTGAAGCTTTCTTT
TRBD1 few TRBJ1-1 TRBV5-4 CASNPTGRNTEAFF TGTGCCAGCAACCCGACAGGGAGGAACACTGAAGCTTTCTTT
- - TRBJ1-2 TRBV19 CASIGYYGYTF TGTGCCAGTATCGGTTACTATGGCTACACCTTC
TRBD2 few TRBJ2-1 TRBV4-1 CASSHGSGIGSYNEQFF TGCGCCAGCAGCCACGGTAGCGGGATAGGGTCCTACAATGAGCAGTTCTTC
TRBD1 once TRBJ1-2 TRBV29-1 CSVEDRTGLGYTF TGCAGCGTTGAAGATCGGACAGGGCTTGGCTACACCTTC
- - TRBJ1-5 TRBV7-2 CASSSGLVNQPQHF TGTGCCAGCAGCTCCGGACTGGTCAATCAGCCCCAGCATTTT
- once TRBJ1-3 TRBV4-1 CASSRGSSGNTIYF TGCGCCAGCAGCCGAGGCAGCTCTGGAAACACCATATATTTT
- - TRBJ2-2 TRBV19 CASSKQGRVGELFF TGTGCCAGTAGCAAACAGGGCAGGGTCGGGGAGCTGTTTTTT
- once TRBJ1-1 TRBV6-5 CASSDGLSTWAFF TGTGCCAGCAGTGACGGCCTCTCGACGTGGGCTTTCTTT
TRBD2 - TRBJ2-2 TRBV10-3 CAISSPPGLAGGWVTGELFF TGTGCCATCAGTAGCCCCCCAGGACTAGCGGGAGGATGGGTCACCGGGGAGCTGTTTTTT
- - TRBJ1-5 TRBV30 CAWSRKGNQPQHF TGTGCCTGGAGTCGGAAGGGGAATCAGCCCCAGCATTTT
TRBD1 once TRBJ2-7 TRBV11-2 CASSSLKGARNEQYF TGTGCCAGCAGTTCCCTCAAGGGGGCGCGTAACGAGCAGTACTTC
- - TRBJ1-4 TRBV19 CASSSRGEANEKLFF TGTGCCAGTAGTTCAAGAGGGGAGGCTAATGAAAAACTGTTTTTT
- - TRBJ2-5 TRBV12-2 CASRLGPGQGSSQETQYF TGTGCAAGTCGCTTAGGCCCAGGACAGGGGTCTTCCCAAGAGACCCAGTACTTC
- - TRBJ1-4 TRBV20-1 CSARNNEKLFF TGCAGTGCTAGAAATAATGAAAAACTGTTTTTT
- - TRBJ1-2 TRBV15 CATSHTSGGYTF TGTGCCACCAGCCACACGTCCGGGGGCTACACCTTC
- - TRBJ1-1 TRBV28 CASSLGPMITEAFF TGTGCCAGCAGTTTAGGTCCAATGATCACTGAAGCTTTCTTT
- - TRBJ1-1 TRBV27 CASSLSRNVRDLRSTEAFF TGTGCCAGCAGTTTATCTCGCAACGTCCGGGACCTAAGGTCCACTGAAGCTTTCTTT
TRBD2 - TRBJ2-1 TRBV11-2 CASSLGLWGRGSYNEQFF TGTGCCAGCAGCTTAGGGCTCTGGGGGAGGGGTTCCTACAATGAGCAGTTCTTC
- - TRBJ2-3 TRBV9 CASSVEVGRNTDTQYF TGTGCCAGCAGCGTAGAGGTCGGGAGAAACACAGATACGCAGTATTTT
- - TRBJ2-4 TRBV19 CASSIASGSNIQYF TGTGCCAGTAGTATAGCCTCGGGGTCTAACATTCAGTACTTC
- - TRBJ1-2 TRBV11-2 CASSLFGGGYGYTF TGTGCCAGCAGCTTATTCGGGGGCGGCTATGGCTACACCTTC
- - TRBJ1-2 TRBV2 CASSGKGSYGYTF TGTGCCAGCAGTGGTAAGGGGAGCTATGGCTACACCTTC
- - TRBJ2-6 TRBV10-3 CAISESVSGANVLTF TGTGCCATCAGTGAGTCTGTATCTGGGGCCAACGTCCTGACTTTC
TRBD1 - TRBJ1-1 TRBV19 CASLRTGVNTEAFF TGTGCCAGCCTTCGGACAGGGGTGAACACTGAAGCTTTCTTT
- once TRBJ2-5 TRBV7-9 CASSSSDQGQTQYF TGTGCCAGCAGCTCCTCGGACCAGGGGCAGACCCAGTACTTC
- - TRBJ1-5 TRBV27 CASSDRPNQPQHF TGTGCCAGCAGTGACAGACCCAATCAGCCCCAGCATTTT
- - TRBJ1-2 TRBV10-3 CAISEIGGDNYGYTF TGTGCCATCAGTGAAATCGGCGGAGATAACTATGGCTACACCTTC
- - TRBJ2-3 TRBV20-1 CSPGDTDTQYF TGCAGTCCAGGCGACACAGATACGCAGTATTTT
- - TRBJ1-2 TRBV10-3 CAISESGGLRQTAGYTF TGTGCCATCAGTGAGTCTGGGGGGTTAAGACAGACAGCAGGCTACACCTTC
- - TRBJ1-1 TRBV5-1 CASSYRENTEAFF TGCGCCAGCAGTTACAGGGAGAACACTGAAGCTTTCTTT
- - TRBJ2-7 TRBV5-8 CASSLSWAGSYEQYF TGTGCCAGCAGCTTGTCGTGGGCGGGGTCCTACGAGCAGTACTTC